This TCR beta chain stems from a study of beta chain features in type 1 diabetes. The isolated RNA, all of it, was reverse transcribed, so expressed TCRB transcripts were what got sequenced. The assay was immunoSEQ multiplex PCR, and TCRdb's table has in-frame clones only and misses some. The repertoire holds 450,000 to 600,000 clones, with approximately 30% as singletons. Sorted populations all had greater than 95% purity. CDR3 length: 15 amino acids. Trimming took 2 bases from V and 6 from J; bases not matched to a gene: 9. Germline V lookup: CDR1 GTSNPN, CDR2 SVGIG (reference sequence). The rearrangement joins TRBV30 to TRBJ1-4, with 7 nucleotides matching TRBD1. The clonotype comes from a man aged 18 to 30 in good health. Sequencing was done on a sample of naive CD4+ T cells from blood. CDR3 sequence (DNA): TGTGCCTGGAGTCCGTCCGCCCAGGGGGATGAAAAACTGTTTTTT. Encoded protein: CAWSPSAQGDEKLFF.